Given below is one T cell receptor beta chain in context. What it binds is unknown. The sample originates from a study of cytomegalovirus exposure and HLA in healthy donors. Study in general: The 95 to 150 validation repertoires, a later analysis reported, used the same platform as the approximately 630 first-cohort repertoires. Overall study findings and caveats: Using the classifier, cytomegalovirus status was reportedly diagnosed with high specificity and sensitivity. Overall, about 160 TCR beta chains were annotated as cytomegalovirus-associated. The TCR clusters that emerged in the first cohort tended, a later analysis found, to co-occur in the 110 or so validation repertoires.

The CDR3 spans 12 residues. Germline loops: CDR1 SEHNR, CDR2 FQNEAQ (reference sequence). V gave up 8 bases and J gave up 5 bases, with 9 bases separating them. This table comes from immunoSEQ multiplex PCR, and its TCRdb copy is limited to in-frame clones, with some not included. The sample shows around 98,000 clones, roughly 87% of them seen only once. V and J are TRBV7-9 and TRBJ1-4; a weak D match, TRBD1 (6 bases). Sequencing used PBMCs. The receptor was isolated from a man between 18 and 35 years old in good health and CMV-seropositive. The CDR3 DNA reads TGTGCCAGCGGGGGCCAAAATGAAAAACTGTTTTTT. Amino acid sequence: CASGGQNEKLFF.